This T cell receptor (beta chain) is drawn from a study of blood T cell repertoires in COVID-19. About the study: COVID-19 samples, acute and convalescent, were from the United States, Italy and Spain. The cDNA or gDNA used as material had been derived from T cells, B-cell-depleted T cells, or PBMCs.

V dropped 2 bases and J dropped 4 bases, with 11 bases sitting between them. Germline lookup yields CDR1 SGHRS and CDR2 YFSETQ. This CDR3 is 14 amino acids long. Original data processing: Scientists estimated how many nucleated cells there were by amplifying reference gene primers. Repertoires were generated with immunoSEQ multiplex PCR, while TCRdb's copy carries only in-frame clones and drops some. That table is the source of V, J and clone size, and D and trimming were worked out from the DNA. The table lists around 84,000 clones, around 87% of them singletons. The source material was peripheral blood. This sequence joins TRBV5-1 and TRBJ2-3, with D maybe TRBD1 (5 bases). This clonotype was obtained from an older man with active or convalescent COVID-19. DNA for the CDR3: TGCGCCAGCAGCTTAAGGGGCATCGCAGATACGCAGTATTTT. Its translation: CASSLRGIADTQYF.